This T cell receptor (beta chain) was captured by sequencing in a study of blood T cell repertoires in COVID-19. The assay was immunoSEQ multiplex PCR, and TCRdb's table has in-frame clones only and misses some. This sample has some 290,000 clones, with approximately 91% found just once. The sequence was obtained from a woman between 35 and 50 years old with acute COVID-19. The specimen was PBMCs or T cells enriched from blood (not recorded which).

CDR3 nucleotides: TGTGCCAGTAGGCCCGGCGGAGGCTCTGGAAACACCATATATTTT. Its translation is CASRPGGGSGNTIYF. The chain recombines TRBV19 with TRBJ1-3, with D unclear. V was trimmed by 6 bases and J by 0 bases, leaving 12 bases between them. The germline V gene encodes CDR1 LNHDA and CDR2 SQIVND (reference sequence). CDR3 length equals 15 residues.